The next 8 T cell receptor beta chains were all read from a single sample in a study of CD8+CD57+ T cells in acquired aplastic anemia. Genomic DNA, the template, was used for profiling of the TCR beta VDJ and CDR3. TCRdb itself ran the reads through MiXCR, one entry per CDR3 protein. The table lists around 250,000 distinct CDR3 sequences, roughly 82% of them singletons. Patients included in sequencing had previously demonstrated CD8+CD57+ cell expansion by flow cytometry. Input material: sorted CD4+, CD8+, or CD8+CD57+ T cells (not recorded which) from PBMCs. These receptors were collected from a human donor with aplastic anemia.

In regard to this clonotype: The conserved phenylalanine or tryptophan normally closing the CDR3 is absent here, so this likely arose from a read error. It is unclear where the CDR3 begins or ends on the DNA, so no DNA is shown, and the CDR3 is as TCRdb lists it. The chain has TRBV24-1 and TRBJ2-7; the D call of TRBD1 is as the table states it, not checked on the DNA. Germline V gene lookup returns CDR1 KGHDR and CDR2 SFDVKD. Termini included, the CDR3 measures 16 amino acids. The CDR3 sequence: CATRTPGHLNQAEHYG.

This sequence joins TRBV11-2 and TRBJ1-2; D uncertain. Germline V gene data show CDR1 as SGHAT and CDR2 as FQNNGV. The CDR3 extends over 15 amino acids. Trimming shortened V by 1 base and J by 0 bases, and 9 bases separated the two germline ends. Here the CDR3 DNA reads TGTGCCAGCAGCTTAGCGGGAGGGACTAACTATGGCTACACCTTC. It is translated as CASSLAGGTNYGYTF.

As concerns this clonotype: Likely a read error: the CDR3 ends without its conserved phenylalanine or tryptophan. No DNA is shown, since the ends of the CDR3 on it are uncertain; the CDR3 is the one TCRdb lists. The rearrangement uses TRBV9 and TRBJ2-2. Germline assignment: CDR1 SGDLS and CDR2 YYNGEE. The CDR3 comprises 12 residues, both ends counted. CDR3: CASSLMGGGVYL.

In its sample, this clonotype was seen many times. The chain uses TRBV27 and TRBJ1-1, with D hard to call. This CDR3 spans 13 amino acids. Looked up from germline, CDR1 is MNHEY and CDR2 is SMNVEV (reference sequence). V dropped 5 bases and J dropped 0 bases, with 7 bases sitting between them. The CDR3: CASSVTVNTEAFF. The DNA of the CDR3 is TGTGCCAGCAGTGTTACGGTGAACACTGAAGCTTTCTTT.

Worth noting for this clonotype: It is likely a read error, because the conserved phenylalanine at the end of the CDR3 is missing. The chain has TRBV2 and TRBJ2-4, with D unresolved. Germline-derived CDR1 and CDR2 are SNHLY and FYNNEI. The CDR3 consists of 12 residues. CDR3 nucleotide sequence: TGTGCCAGCGGTGGAGCTGGGAACATGCAGTACTAC. Translating gives CASGGAGNMQYY.

CDR3 amino acids: CASSFQRRGGTDANVLTF. DNA of the CDR3: TGTGCCAGCAGCTTTCAAAGAAGAGGCGGGACCGATGCGAACGTCCTGACTTTC. The chain joins TRBV7-9 to TRBJ2-6; TRBD2 is a possible D gene (6 bases). This CDR3 spans 18 amino acids. Trimming removed 3 bases from V and 10 bases from J, with 25 bases in between. Germline CDR1 and CDR2: SEHNR and FQNEAQ (reference sequence).

The V call is TRBV19, the J call TRBJ2-1; maybe TRBD1 (7 bases). V lost 4 bases to trimming and J lost 15 bases, with 25 bases between them. Germline V gene lookup returns CDR1 LNHDA and CDR2 SQIVND (reference sequence). The CDR3 runs 15 residues. The CDR3 here is CASSSDREESAAAFF. The CDR3 DNA sequence: TGTGCCAGTAGTAGCGACAGGGAGGAATCAGCCGCAGCGTTCTTC.

This chain links TRBV5-4 with TRBJ2-1, with a possible D match to TRBD2 (7 bases). This CDR3 spans 17 amino acids. The V end was cut by 2 bases, the J end by 9 bases, with 24 bases between. The germline V gene has CDR1 SGHNT and CDR2 YYREEE (reference sequence). CDR3 sequence reads: CASSFTSARGRSTEQFF. The CDR3 DNA reads TGTGCCAGCAGCTTTACTAGCGCGCGGGGGCGGTCGACTGAGCAGTTCTTC.